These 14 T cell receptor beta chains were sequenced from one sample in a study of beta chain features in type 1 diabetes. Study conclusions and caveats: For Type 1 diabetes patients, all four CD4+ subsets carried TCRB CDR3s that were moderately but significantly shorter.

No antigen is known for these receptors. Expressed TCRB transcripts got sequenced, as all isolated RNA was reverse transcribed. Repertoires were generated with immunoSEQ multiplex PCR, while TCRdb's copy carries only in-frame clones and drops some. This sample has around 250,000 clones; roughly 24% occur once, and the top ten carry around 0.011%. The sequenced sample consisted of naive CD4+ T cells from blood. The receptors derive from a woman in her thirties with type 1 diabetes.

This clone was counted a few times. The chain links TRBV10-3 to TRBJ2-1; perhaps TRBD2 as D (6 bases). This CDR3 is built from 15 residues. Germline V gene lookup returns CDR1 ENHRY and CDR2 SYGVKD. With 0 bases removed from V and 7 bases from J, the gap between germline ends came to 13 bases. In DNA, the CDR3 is TGTGCCATCAGTGAGTCGGGAGGAGCGATAAATGAGCAGTTCTTC. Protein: CAISESGGAINEQFF.

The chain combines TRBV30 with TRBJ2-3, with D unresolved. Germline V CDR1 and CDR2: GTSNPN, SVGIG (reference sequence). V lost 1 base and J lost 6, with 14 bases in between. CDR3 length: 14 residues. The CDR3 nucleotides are TGTGCCTGGAGTGCTAACCAGCCAGGCGATACGCAGTATTTT. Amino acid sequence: CAWSANQPGDTQYF.

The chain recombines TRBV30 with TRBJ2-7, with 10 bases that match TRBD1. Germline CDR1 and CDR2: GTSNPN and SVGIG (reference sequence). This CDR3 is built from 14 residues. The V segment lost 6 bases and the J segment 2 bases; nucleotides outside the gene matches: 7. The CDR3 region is CACRPGTGAYEQYF. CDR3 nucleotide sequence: TGTGCCTGCAGACCTGGGACAGGGGCCTACGAGCAGTACTTC.

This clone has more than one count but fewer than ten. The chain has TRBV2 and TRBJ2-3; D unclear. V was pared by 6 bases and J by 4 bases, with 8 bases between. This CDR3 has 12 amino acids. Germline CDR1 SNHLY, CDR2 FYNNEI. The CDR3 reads CASRKQSDTQYF. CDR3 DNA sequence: TGTGCCAGCAGAAAACAGTCAGATACGCAGTATTTT.

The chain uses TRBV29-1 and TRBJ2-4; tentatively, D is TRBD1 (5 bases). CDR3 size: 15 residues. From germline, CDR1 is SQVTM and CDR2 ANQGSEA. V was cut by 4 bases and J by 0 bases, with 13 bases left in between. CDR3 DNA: TGCAGCGTTGTGAGTCAGGGTATAGCCAAAAACATTCAGTACTTC. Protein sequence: CSVVSQGIAKNIQYF.

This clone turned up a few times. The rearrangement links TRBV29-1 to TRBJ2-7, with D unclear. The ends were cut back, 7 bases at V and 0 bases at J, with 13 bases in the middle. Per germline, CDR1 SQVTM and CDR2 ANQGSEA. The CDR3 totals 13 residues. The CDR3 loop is CSARKSSSYEQYF. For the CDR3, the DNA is TGCAGCGCGAGGAAGAGCTCCTCCTACGAGCAGTACTTC.

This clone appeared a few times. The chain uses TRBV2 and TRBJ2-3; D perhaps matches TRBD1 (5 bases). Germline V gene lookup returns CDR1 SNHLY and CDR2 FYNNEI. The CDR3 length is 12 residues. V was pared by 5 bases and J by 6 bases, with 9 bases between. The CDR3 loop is CASSSGSDTQYF. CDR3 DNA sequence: TGTGCCAGCAGTTCAGGGTCCGATACGCAGTATTTT.

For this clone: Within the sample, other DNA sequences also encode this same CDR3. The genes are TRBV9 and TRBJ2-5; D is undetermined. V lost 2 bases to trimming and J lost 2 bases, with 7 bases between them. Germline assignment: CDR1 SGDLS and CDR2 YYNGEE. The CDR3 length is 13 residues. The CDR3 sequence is CASSVDLQETQYF. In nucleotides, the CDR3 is TGTGCCAGCAGCGTCGACTTACAAGAGACCCAGTACTTC.

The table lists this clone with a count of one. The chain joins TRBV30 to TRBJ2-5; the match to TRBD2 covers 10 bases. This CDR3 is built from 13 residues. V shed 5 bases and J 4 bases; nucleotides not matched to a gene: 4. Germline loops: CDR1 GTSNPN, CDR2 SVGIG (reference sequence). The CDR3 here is CAWRLAGAETQYF. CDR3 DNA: TGTGCCTGGCGACTAGCGGGTGCAGAGACCCAGTACTTC.

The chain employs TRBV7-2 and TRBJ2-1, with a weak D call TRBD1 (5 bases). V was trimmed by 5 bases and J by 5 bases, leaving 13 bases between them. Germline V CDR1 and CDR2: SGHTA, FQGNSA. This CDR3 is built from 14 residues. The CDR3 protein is CASSPRAGNNEQFF. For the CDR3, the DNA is TGTGCCAGCAGCCCCCGAGCAGGGAACAATGAGCAGTTCTTC.

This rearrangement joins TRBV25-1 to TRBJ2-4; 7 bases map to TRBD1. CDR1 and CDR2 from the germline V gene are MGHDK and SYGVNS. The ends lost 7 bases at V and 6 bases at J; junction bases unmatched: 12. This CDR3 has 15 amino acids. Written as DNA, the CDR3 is TGTGCCAGCAAACCCGCGGACAGGAGCGGAAACATTCAGTACTTC. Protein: CASKPADRSGNIQYF.

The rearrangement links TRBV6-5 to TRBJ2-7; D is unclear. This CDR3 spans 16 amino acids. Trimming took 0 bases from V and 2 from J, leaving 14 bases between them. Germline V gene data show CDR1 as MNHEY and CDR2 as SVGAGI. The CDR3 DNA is TGTGCCAGCAGTTACTCGCCCTCACTTGTCCCCTACGAGCAGTACTTC. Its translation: CASSYSPSLVPYEQYF.

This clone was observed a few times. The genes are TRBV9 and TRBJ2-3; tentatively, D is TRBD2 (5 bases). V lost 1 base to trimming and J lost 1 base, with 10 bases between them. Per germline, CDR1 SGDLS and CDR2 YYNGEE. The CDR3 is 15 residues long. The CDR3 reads CASSVSLAGTDTQYF. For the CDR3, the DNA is TGTGCCAGCAGCGTAAGCCTAGCAGGCACAGATACGCAGTATTTT.

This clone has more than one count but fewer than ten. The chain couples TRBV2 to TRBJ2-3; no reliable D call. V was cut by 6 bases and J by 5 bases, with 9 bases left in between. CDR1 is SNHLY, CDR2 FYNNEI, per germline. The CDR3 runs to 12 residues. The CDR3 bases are TGTGCCAGCAGCGCAGTGGTAGATACGCAGTATTTT. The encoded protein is CASSAVVDTQYF.